These 29 T cell receptor delta chains were sequenced from one sample in a study of gamma-delta chains in newborns, infants, children (dated by TCRdb to the late 2010s). TCRdb shows the sequencer as Illumina MiSeq. TCRdb called clones afresh from the public reads with CATT; identical DNA rows were later merged. Counted in this sample were 6,500 to 8,500 delta-chain clones; approximately 11% of them appeared once. The leading ten clones occupy 6% to 9% of the sample. The material sequenced was blood. These TCRs come from a child who was a newborn, infant or young child, either healthy, febrile or measles-vaccinated (not recorded which).

This clone occurred a few times. The junction differs from germline at one of its ends, possibly a read error. The V call is TRDV2, the J call TRDJ3, with D possibly matching TRDD3 (6 bases). In germline, CDR1 is GEAIGNYY, CDR2 EKD. The CDR3 runs 18 residues. CDR3 in amino acids: CACNTVGIMSWDTRQMFF. CDR3 DNA: TGTGCCTGTAACACCGTTGGGATAATGTCCTGGGACACCCGACAGATGTTTTTC.

This clone counts as medium-sized. V and J are TRDV2 and TRDJ1; TRDD3 matches at 9 bases. CDR1 is GEAIGNYY and CDR2 is EKD in the germline V gene. The CDR3 has 17 amino acids. J lost 0 bases, V lost 3 bases, and 10 bases had no gene match. The CDR3 loop reads CACDSLGELQYTDKLIF. CDR3 DNA sequence: TGTGCCTGTGACTCACTGGGGGAGCTCCAGTACACCGATAAACTCATCTTT.

This clone was recorded a few times. A junction boundary mismatches the germline segment, possibly from a read error. This chain connects TRDV2 to TRDJ1; D is perhaps TRDD3 (5 bases). The CDR3 extends over 16 amino acids. Germline assignment: CDR1 GEAIGNYY and CDR2 EKD. The DNA of the CDR3 is TGTGCCTGCGACATCGCCAGTGTAGGATATAAGGATAAACTCATCTTT. Amino acids: CACDIASVGYKDKLIF.

As for this clone: A read error is possible here, since a much larger clone lies one base away. TRDV1 is the V gene, and the J gene was not called; the D call of TRDD3 is as the table states it, not checked on the DNA. In germline, CDR1 is TSWWSYY, CDR2 QGS. The CDR3 consists of 21 residues. The CDR3 loop reads CALGDRMPFYLSGGHYDKLIF. The CDR3 nucleotides are TGTGCTCTTGGGGACCGTATGCCCTTTTATCTTTCGGGGGGCCACTACGATAAACTCATCTTC.

Turning to this clone: One junction end disagrees with the germline gene, perhaps due to a read error. The rearrangement links TRDV1 to TRDJ1; 12 positions agree with TRDD3. No J segment appears in TCRdb, so it was assigned here by matching the sequence to germline. The germline gives CDR1 TSWWSYY, CDR2 QGS. The CDR3 contains 25 residues. In DNA form, the CDR3 reads TGTGCTATTGGGGAACTACGGACATTTTCCCCCAACTACTGGGGGATACAAGCGGGCACCGATAAACTCATCTTT. The encoded protein is CAIGELRTFSPNYWGIQAGTDKLIF.

No V gene call is available, although the J gene is TRDJ3; TRDD3, the D gene given by the table, was not confirmed from the DNA. The CDR3 consists of 22 residues. CDR3 in amino acids: CACDPVLGDTPRSSWDTRQMFF. CDR3 bases: TGTGCCTGTGACCCTGTACTGGGGGATACGCCTCGAAGCTCCTGGGACACCCGACAGATGTTTTTC.

Turning to this clone: At one end, the junction sequence differs from germline, possibly due to a read error. This chain uses TRDV2 with TRDJ1, with 9 positions matching TRDD3. The germline gives CDR1 GEAIGNYY, CDR2 EKD. This CDR3 region has 17 residues. CDR3 amino acids: CACGTVEKGDTRDKLIF. CDR3 DNA: TGTGCCTGTGGCACCGTAGAAAAAGGGGATACGCGCGATAAACTCATCTTT.

Judged by abundance, this clone is medium-sized. The chain couples TRDV2 to TRDJ1, with TRDD3 matching 9 bases. Germline CDR1 and CDR2: GEAIGNYY and EKD. This CDR3 spans 16 amino acids. V trimming: 0 bases; J trimming: 4 bases; junction bases outside the gene matches: 8. In nucleotides, the CDR3 is TGTGCCTGTGACACCGTTGTGCTGGGGATACGCGATAAACTCATCTTT. Its protein is CACDTVVLGIRDKLIF.

The V gene is given as TRDV2, and no J gene call is available; the table assigns TRDD3, which was not confirmed against the DNA. The CDR3 covers 18 residues. Germline V lookup: CDR1 GEAIGNYY, CDR2 EKD. The CDR3 DNA reads as TGTGCCTGTGACCCACTACGGTTGGGGGATACCTACACCGATAAGCTCATCTTT. This codes for CACDPLRLGDTYTDKLIF.

In this sample, this clone turned up a few times. The chain is built from TRDV2 and TRDJ3; TRDD3 matches at 8 bases. The J gene, left out of TCRdb, was set here by checking the DNA against germline. The CDR3 extends over 18 amino acids. Germline CDR1 is GEAIGNYY and CDR2 is EKD. Trimming removed 0 bases from V and 2 bases from J; junction bases left unmatched: 5. The CDR3 coding sequence is TGTGCCTGTGACACCGTAAGGGGGGATACCTGGGACACCCGACAGATGTTTTTC. Translating gives CACDTVRGDTWDTRQMFF.

This clone was picked up a small number of times. A much more abundant neighbour one base away suggests this may be a read error. This chain uses TRDV2 with TRDJ1; 12 bases are a match to TRDD3. Germline V gives CDR1 GEAIGNYY, CDR2 EKD. The CDR3 runs 18 residues. The CDR3 sequence: CACDVLLGDTRATDKPIF. The CDR3 DNA reads TGTGCCTGTGACGTATTACTGGGGGATACACGGGCTACCGATAAACCCATCTTT.

This clone has more than one count but fewer than ten. It may be a read error: a sequence one base away is much more abundant. This chain links TRDV2 with TRDJ3, with 7 bases aligning to TRDD3. Germline-derived CDR1 and CDR2 are GEAIGNYY and EKD. The length of the CDR3 is 18 residues. CDR3 sequence: CACDTLGVSSWDTRQVFF. The CDR3 DNA follows: TGTGCCTGTGACACGCTGGGGGTTAGCTCCTGGGACACCCGACAGGTGTTTTTC.

Here the CDR3 DNA reads TGTGCCTGTGACACCGTACTGGGGCCGCTCGGCCCTTACACCGATAAACTCATCTTT. Protein: CACDTVLGPLGPYTDKLIF. The genes are TRDV2 and TRDJ1; 7 positions agree with TRDD3. Since TCRdb gives no J gene, matching the DNA to germline was used here to assign it. The CDR3 is 19 amino acids. Per the germline V gene, CDR1 is GEAIGNYY and CDR2 is EKD. V shed 0 bases, J shed 0 bases, and the junction held 15 bases outside the gene matches.

This clone occurred a few times. A read error may account for a junction end that differs from germline. Within the sample, other DNA sequences also encode this same CDR3. The gene calls are TRDV2 and TRDJ1; 12 bases are a match to TRDD3. The V gene's germline CDR1 is GEAIGNYY and CDR2 EKD. This CDR3 has 17 amino acids. Here the CDR3 DNA reads TGTGCCTGTGACATACTGGGGGATACTCACTTCGCCGATAAGCTCATCTTT. Protein sequence: CACDILGDTHFADKLIF.

This clone was detected a few times. The chain couples TRDV2 to TRDJ1; D possibly corresponds to TRDD3 (5 bases). Trimming took 3 bases from V and 2 from J, leaving 21 bases between them. In germline, CDR1 is GEAIGNYY, CDR2 EKD. The CDR3 is made up of 17 amino acids. The CDR3: CACDSLTRGRRTDKLIF. DNA for the CDR3: TGTGCCTGTGACTCACTTACTCGGGGGCGTAGAACCGATAAACTCATCTTT.

The V call is TRDV2, the J call TRDJ3; a possible D gene is TRDD3 (5 bases). The CDR3 spans 17 residues. Trimming shortened V by 1 base and J by 5 bases, and 14 bases separated the two germline ends. CDR1 and CDR2 (germline): GEAIGNYY, EKD. The CDR3 protein is CACDTAERGRDTRQMFF. CDR3 bases: TGTGCCTGTGACACGGCGGAACGGGGACGGGACACCCGACAGATGTTTTTC.

This clone was counted between two and nine times. TCRdb's entry gives the protein of a much larger clone, which mismatches this DNA's translation at residue 15, likely from a read error; the protein reported here is translated from the DNA. This rearrangement joins TRDV2 to TRDJ1; D perhaps matches TRDD2 (5 bases). This CDR3 comprises 16 residues. Germline V CDR1 and CDR2: GEAIGNYY, EKD. This chain's CDR3 is CACDTLPTRGTDKLTF. CDR3 nucleotides: TGTGCCTGTGACACACTTCCGACCCGAGGCACCGATAAACTCACCTTT.

This clone occurred a few times. This may arise from a read error, as a much more abundant clone is one base away. The chain recombines TRDV2 with TRDJ1; TRDD3 agrees at 8 bases. CDR3 length: 18 amino acids. J gave up 0 bases and V 3 bases, and 14 bases lay outside the gene matches. CDR1 is GEAIGNYY and CDR2 is EKD in the germline V gene. CDR3 sequence reads: CACDPVPGDKRDTDKLIF. The CDR3 DNA is TGTGCCTGTGACCCCGTACCGGGGGATAAAAGGGACACCGATAAACTCATCTTT.

Notes on this clone: At one end, the junction sequence differs from germline, possibly due to a read error. The CDR3 loop reads CALGAPAFSPYWGSTRDTRQMFF. DNA of the CDR3: TGCGCTCTTGGAGCTCCGGCCTTCTCCCCGTACTGGGGGTCAACCCGGGACACCCGACAGATGTTTTTC. This rearrangement joins TRDV1 to TRDJ3; TRDD3 aligns across 8 bases. The CDR3 runs 23 residues. Germline V gene data show CDR1 as TSWWSYY and CDR2 as QGS.

To note about this clone: It may be a read error: a sequence one base away is much more abundant. J is TRDJ1 and V is TRDV2; 13 bases map to TRDD3. TCRdb is silent on the J gene; assignment here came from matching the DNA to germline. V dropped 0 bases and J dropped 3; count of bases not matched to a gene: 9. CDR1 is GEAIGNYY and CDR2 is EKD in the germline V gene. This CDR3 has 18 residues. The CDR3 bases are TGTGCCTGTGACACCGGTACTGGGGGATACGCGAGCGCCGATAAACTCATCTTT. It codes for CACDTGTGGYASADKLIF.

Comment on this clone: A much more abundant neighbour one base away suggests this may be a read error. This chain joins TRDV2 and TRDJ1; 12 nucleotides match TRDD3. The CDR3 sequence is 18 residues long. Germline lookup yields CDR1 GEAIGNYY and CDR2 EKD. In DNA form, the CDR3 reads TGTGCCTGTGGCACCCTACACGCTGGGGGATACGCAACCGATAAACTCATCTTT. This encodes CACGTLHAGGYATDKLIF.

This clone is categorized as medium-sized. The same CDR3 can be traced to other DNA sequences in this sample. V and J are TRDV2 and TRDJ1; 8 nucleotides match TRDD3. V lost 4 bases to trimming and J lost 0 bases; unmatched junction nucleotides: 6. CDR1 and CDR2 (germline): GEAIGNYY, EKD. There are 15 residues in the CDR3. Here the CDR3 reads CACDSLGDNTDKLIF. The CDR3 DNA is TGTGCCTGTGATAGCCTGGGGGACAACACCGATAAACTCATCTTT.

This clone is classed as medium-sized (0.01 to 0.1%). The chain combines TRDV2 with TRDJ1; 11 positions match TRDD3. The germline gives CDR1 GEAIGNYY, CDR2 EKD. V gave up 0 bases and J gave up 4 bases; unmatched junction bases: 15. This CDR3 spans 19 amino acids. CDR3 nucleotides: TGTGCCTGTGACACCGTCGGTGGGGGATACGCGCAGGACAGCGATAAACTCATCTTT. This gives the protein CACDTVGGGYAQDSDKLIF.

This clone was picked up a small number of times. The protein that TCRdb holds for this DNA derives from a much larger clone and differs from the translated DNA at residue 6, which likely indicates a read error; the protein shown here is translated from the DNA. The chain joins TRDV2 to TRDJ1; TRDD3 matches 8 bases. The junction had 8 bases not matched to a gene; V was cut back by 2 bases and J by 7 bases. In germline, CDR1 is GEAIGNYY, CDR2 EKD. The CDR3 is 14 amino acids. This CDR3 reads CACDRPGDNGKLIF. The CDR3 bases are TGTGCCTGTGACAGGCCGGGGGATAATGGTAAACTCATCTTT.

The rearrangement joins TRDV2 to TRDJ3; 9 bases align to TRDD3. The CDR3 spans 18 residues. Trimming took 1 base from V and 0 from J; bases not matched to a gene: 3. CDR1 and CDR2 (germline): GEAIGNYY, EKD. CDR3 sequence (DNA): TGTGCCTGTGACACGGCTGGGGGATTCTCCTGGGACACCCGACAGATGTTTTTC. Protein sequence: CACDTAGGFSWDTRQMFF.

This chain uses TRDV2 with TRDJ3; 11 bases are a match to TRDD3. CDR1 is GEAIGNYY and CDR2 is EKD in the germline V gene. This CDR3 is 19 amino acids long. With 2 bases clipped from V and 1 base from J, the junction kept 6 bases outside the gene matches. CDR3 sequence (DNA): TGTGCCTGTGACAAAGTACTGGGGGATATTTCCTGGGACACCCGACAGATGTTTTTC. Translated: CACDKVLGDISWDTRQMFF.

With regard to this clone: The junction differs from germline at one of its ends, possibly a read error. The chain combines TRDV2 with TRDJ3; 10 nucleotides agree with TRDD3. TCRdb does not report a J gene; here it was assigned by matching the DNA to germline references. In germline, CDR1 is GEAIGNYY, CDR2 EKD. The CDR3 runs 21 residues. Here the CDR3 reads CACDTVLGDVKVSWDPRQMFF. The DNA for the CDR3 is TGTGCCTGTGACACCGTACTGGGGGATGTAAAAGTGTCCTGGGACCCCCGACAGATGTTTTTC.

V gene TRDV2 combines with J gene TRDJ1; a weak D match, TRDD3 (6 bases). The J gene comes from matching the DNA to germline here; TCRdb lacks it. CDR3 length: 18 amino acids. Trimming cost V 3 bases and J 3 bases, with 25 bases left between them. CDR1 GEAIGNYY and CDR2 EKD come from the germline V gene. CDR3 bases: TGTGCCTGTGACCCGTTACGGGGGGAGACGATAGGCCCCGATAAACTCATCTTT. Translated, it gives CACDPLRGETIGPDKLIF.

A note on this clone: Being one base from a much bigger clone, this may be a read error. V usage is TRDV2 and J usage is TRDJ2; TRDD3 matches 7 bases. Assignment of the J gene here rests on matching the DNA to germline, because TCRdb gives none. J gave up 0 bases and V 0 bases, and 21 bases lay outside the gene matches. Germline CDR1 is GEAIGNYY and CDR2 is EKD. The CDR3 sequence is 22 residues long. The CDR3 here is CACDTVGLGAPPTRALTAQLFF. The CDR3 DNA reads TGTGCCTGTGACACCGTGGGGCTGGGGGCACCCCCCACCCGGGCTTTGACAGCACAACTCTTCTTT.